The entry below gives a single TCR beta chain sequence along with its context. The authors ran a second PCR of 7 to 11 cycles using a sample-barcoded 5' primer and a J-beta primer mix. MiXCR, run by TCRdb on the 5' RACE reads, gives a single entry per CDR3 protein. The sample consists of fewer than 2,000,000 distinct CDR3 sequences, around 42% of them appearing once. This record belongs to a study of blood T cells in healthy people across ages. CDR1 is MDHEN, CDR2 SYDVKM, per germline. V dropped 8 bases and J dropped 8 bases, with 17 bases sitting between them. This CDR3 is built from 13 residues. Material for sequencing was blood. V is TRBV28 and J is TRBJ2-3; D possibly corresponds to TRBD1 (6 bases). The clonotype originates from a human donor in good health. This CDR3 reads CASGSGVPSTQYF. Written as DNA, the CDR3 is TGTGCCAGCGGATCAGGGGTACCCTCTACGCAGTATTTT.